This T cell receptor (beta chain) derives from a study of T cells in Graves' hyperthyroidism and ophthalmopathy. Turning to the study itself: Once the initial diagnosis was made, peripheral blood was obtained before any treatment.

Many counts were recorded for this clonotype. Using RNA transcripts as the source, TCR beta CDR3 regions were amplified. Initially, a first-round RT-PCR of the TCR CDR3 employed the HTBI primer set. TCRdb recomputed calls from the multiplex PCR reads with MiXCR, one row per CDR3 protein. The data contain under 450,000 distinct CDR3 sequences, roughly 12% of them singletons. This CDR3 region has 15 residues. The germline gives CDR1 SGHKS, CDR2 YYEKEE (reference sequence). V gave up 0 bases and J gave up 3 bases, with 11 bases separating them. This chain connects TRBV5-5 to TRBJ2-3; D unresolved. The sequencing input was blood. This clonotype originated in a young man with Graves' hyperthyroidism that later progressed to Graves' ophthalmopathy. CDR3 residues: CASSLAGRLTDTQYF. The CDR3 nucleotides read TGTGCCAGCAGCTTGGCCGGCAGACTTACAGATACGCAGTATTTT.